This T cell receptor beta chain was observed in a study of cytomegalovirus exposure and HLA in healthy donors (TCRdb year 2017). With respect to the entire study: According to an earlier analysis of 587 of the donors, about 179 million T cells yielded 117 million unique TCR beta sequences and roughly 280 Gb of sequence data. An early release covering approximately 600 HLA-typed donors comprised 250 to 350 gigabases of sequencing data and 85 million or so unique TCR sequences. Of the roughly 390 genotyped donors, 65% to 90% were placed in the genetic ancestry cluster associated with self-reported Caucasian donors. The study was designed to test whether signatures of past pathogen exposure could be identified by cataloging public T cell receptors. The study profiled the T cell repertoires of under 850 subjects by immunosequencing and related them to cytomegalovirus serostatus. Along with the roughly 710-subject first cohort, a separate validation cohort of roughly 110 different subjects was used. High-throughput TCR immunosequencing, statistical association of individual TCRs with disease status, and machine learning were combined to predict cytomegalovirus infection status. A later analysis re-analyzed previously published TCR beta repertoires from roughly 630 donors and added high-resolution HLA genotyping to study TCR occurrence patterns. The later analysis used no new phenotypic data to find candidate immune exposures, relying instead on TCR beta sequences and their occurrence across donors. In an earlier analysis of over 550 of the donors, high-throughput TCR beta sequencing was used to judge whether each TCR beta V gene segment behaved as functional or pseudogenic. Alongside the repertoire data, information on donor age, sex, ethnicity and CMV serostatus was compiled. A later genetic analysis took genome-wide SNP genotypes for about three fifths of the 666 donors and used that subset as a discovery cohort. Every repertoire in the discovery cohort had been generated on one and the same sequencing platform. HLA typing included class I and class II loci at four-digit resolution. Typing coverage varied by locus: 629-630 donors for A, B, C, DRB1 and DQB1; approximately 500 for DQA1; about 600 for DPA1; more than 450 for DPB1. About five DR-DQ haplotypes were treated as single units for association and clustering because of strong linkage in the cohort. Across 300 to 500 genotyped donors of the cohort, an average of approximately 220,000 unique TCR beta nucleotide sequences per donor were sequenced, and 15% to 20% of those sequences were non-productive. Broader findings and caveats from the paper: Because counts were too low, around 17 rarely observed V segments, including chromosome 9 orphons, were left out of the earlier analysis of a few hundred of the donors. In vitro tests confirmed that three of the cytomegalovirus-associated TCR beta chains recognize cytomegalovirus antigens. Correlated functional status among segregating V segments might be attributable to linkage disequilibrium, but an unknown experimental factor could not be ruled out. Because HLA typing was missing for some donors at each locus, association tests included only the typed subset. In a later genetic analysis, a missense DCLRE1C variant was associated with V-gene and J-gene trimming of TCR beta chains, and the association was replicated in an independent cohort. A further reported finding was that TCR beta sequences accurately predicted the HLA-A and HLA-B alleles for most subjects in the first cohort. When HLA alleles, especially DR and DQ, strongly co-occurred, attributing TCR associations to individual alleles was difficult. A later analysis found that TCR association rates varied across HLA loci, with DRB1 alleles showing the most associated TCRs and HLA-C alleles the fewest. A total of about 180 TCR beta chains were listed by the study as associated with cytomegalovirus. In a later genetic analysis, fewer N-insertions in productive TCRs were reported among donors in an Asian-associated ancestry cluster than the approximately 710-donor mean. Cytomegalovirus status was reported to be diagnosed by the classifier with high specificity and sensitivity in both the original and validation cohorts. CMV serostatus was the only immune exposure information available for the cohort. At a false discovery rate of 0.05, a later analysis linked about 16,000 TCR beta sequences to specific HLA alleles. A group of highly shared sequence variants was considered likely to be a technical artifact of the sequencing pipeline. In a later analysis, most CMV-associated TCR beta chains were found to appear HLA-restricted, with HLA associations seemingly driven largely by CMV exposure. In this cohort, only TCR beta chains were sequenced, and detectable features were limited by the absence of alpha or paired-chain data. The authors suggested that the approach could potentially be extended to other disease states and immunological phenotypes. A later analysis reported that several top co-occurrence clusters appeared linked to parvovirus B19, influenza, CMV and Epstein-Barr virus. A later analysis found that HLA-associated TCR beta chains were more clonally expanded and had lower generation probabilities than equally common non-associated chains. In an earlier analysis of some 540 of the donors, most TCR beta V segments appeared in productive rearrangements about 87% or about 30% of the time, broadly matching IMGT annotations. Most TCR sequences were seen in very few donors, while some public TCRs were found in many individuals. Presence/absence analyses assumed roughly uniform sequencing depth across donors, an assumption that may not hold.

The library was produced with the immunoSEQ multiplex PCR assay. The multiplex PCR relied on a mix of 60 forward primers for TCR Vbeta segments and 13 reverse primers for TCR Jbeta segments. Amplification of the CDR3 region of rearranged TCR beta genes was performed with a multiplex PCR assay on genomic DNA. Amplified TCR beta libraries were sequenced as 87-base-pair reads on the Illumina HiSeq System. On the authors' methods: In a later analysis, 77 million or so unique TCR beta chains were counted across the 690 or so repertoires, and roughly 9.9 million of these chains were shared by at least two donors. Raw reads were error-corrected and collapsed into unique sequences with a nearest-neighbor algorithm that merged closely related sequences to remove PCR and sequencing errors. To assign V, D and J gene segments, CDR3 sequences were aligned to IMGT reference sequences. Each retained sequence needed at least a six-nucleotide match to both a V gene segment and a J gene segment. A rearrangement counted as productive if the CDR3 had no stop codons and remained in frame with V and J, and every other rearrangement counted as non-productive. CDR3 was defined according to IMGT convention as the region running from the second conserved V-encoded cysteine to the conserved J-encoded phenylalanine. Sequences without an unambiguous match to a single V gene segment were excluded from the earlier analysis of almost 600 of the donors. An earlier analysis of approximately 590 of the donors called V segments functional above 56.7% productive rearrangements and segregating when the between-donor standard deviation exceeded 5%. A statistical classification framework was built to diagnose cytomegalovirus status from the catalog of TCR beta chain sequences. A later analysis assigned V and J genes by comparing TCR nucleotide sequences with IMGT/GENE-DB human TR gene sequences. The TCRdist pipeline was used in a later analysis to assign CDR3 sequences and most-parsimonious VDJ recombination scenarios. In a later analysis, each TCR beta chain was defined by its CDR3 amino acid sequence together with its V-gene family, and reads without a unique V-gene family were excluded. A later analysis removed 500 to 600 highly shared, low-generation-probability nucleotide sequences to deal with suspected cross-contamination and a sequencing artifact. In a later analysis, a clonal expansion index for each public chain was calculated from normalized within-repertoire ranks of inferred template counts. Generation probabilities in a later analysis came from a VDJ recombination model fitted to out-of-frame rearrangements, and those results were checked against IGoR. In a later analysis, TCR-TCR, TCR-HLA and TCR-CMV co-occurrence was scored with hypergeometric tests, and a repertoire-size bias correction was applied to TCR pairs. A later analysis estimated false discovery rates by permuting HLA or CMV assignments 20 times. In a later analysis, co-occurring TCRs were grouped using DBSCAN, and TCRdist sequence similarity was added for clustering within HLA-allele-positive subsets. For co-occurrence clustering, repertoires with fewer than 30,000 or more than 120,000 public chains were excluded, along with 5 or 6 repertoires with anomalous nucleotide sharing. This immuneACCESS table, as held by TCRdb, lists in-frame sequences with V and J called but not all clones. Of the missing ones, under half trace to an unresolved V gene in checked studies; the others have no known cause. V, J and clone size derive from that table, while D and trimming were established from the DNA sequence. This sample has around 87,000 clones in its table, and 65% to 80% of those were observed once. About 3.1% of the sample is taken by the ten largest.

In total, 600 or so healthy bone marrow donors made up the cohort. Cohort members were all nominally healthy when sampled, although unrecorded immune exposures were likely present. The donor was CMV seronegative and was included in the group of 352 seronegative cohort members. Every donor gave a peripheral blood sample, and the peripheral blood mononuclear cells from that sample were used for TCR beta sequencing. The Qiagen DNeasy Blood Extraction Kit was used to extract genomic DNA from the blood cell samples. This clone was recorded a few times. Its antigen has not been determined. Qualities for individual bases were not recorded, and no much larger clone is one base off. This receptor was obtained from a man aged 35-49 years in good health and CMV-seronegative. Sequencing was carried out using PBMCs.

The CDR3 loop reads CASSRAAPQLGNSPLHF. The nucleotide sequence reads as follows: TGTGCCAGCAGTAGAGCGGCCCCACAACTGGGTAATTCACCCCTCCACTTT. The chain uses TRBV2 and TRBJ1-6, with no reliable assignment of the D segment. The V end loses 5 bases and the J end loses 6 bases, and a stretch of 20 bases separates them. The CDR3 has 17 amino acids, counting the end cysteine and phenylalanine. Left in the record is the CDR3 DNA by itself, 51 bases read in frame from the first base. Based on the germline V gene, the CDR1 and CDR2 sequences are SNHLY and FYNNEI.